The following is a T cell receptor (beta chain) sequence with its context. A much more abundant neighbour one base away suggests this may be a read error. The source of the sample is a study of regulatory T cells in long-lasting Graves disease. Stated time point: newly diagnosed GD, antithyroid drugs for less than 3 months. There was RNA extracted from PBMCs, and the TCR library was made from it. The CDR3 consists of 14 residues. Germline V CDR1 and CDR2: MNHNS, SASEGT. V lost 8 bases and J lost 4, with 17 bases in between. In building TCR beta libraries, iRepertoire HTBI primers were used together with Arm-PCR of CDR3 regions. TCRdb re-called the multiplex PCR reads with MiXCR, one entry per CDR3 protein. Of about 530,000 distinct CDR3 sequences in the sample, 15% to 20% were seen once. The same data also went into a second study, on T cells in Graves' hyperthyroidism and ophthalmopathy. Per that paper: The HTBI set primed first-round TCR CDR3 RT-PCR. Median prediction lead before ophthalmopathy onset was about 6.3 months with the model.

Sample: peripheral blood mononuclear cells (PBMCs), taken at new diagnosis, from a patient treated with antithyroid drugs. The chain employs TRBV6-1 and TRBJ1-1, with D unresolved. This sequence was found in a woman aged 40 to 65 with Graves disease. This CDR3 is CASGTTILGTEAFF. CDR3 DNA sequence: TGTGCCAGCGGTACAACAATATTGGGCACTGAAGCTTTCTTT.